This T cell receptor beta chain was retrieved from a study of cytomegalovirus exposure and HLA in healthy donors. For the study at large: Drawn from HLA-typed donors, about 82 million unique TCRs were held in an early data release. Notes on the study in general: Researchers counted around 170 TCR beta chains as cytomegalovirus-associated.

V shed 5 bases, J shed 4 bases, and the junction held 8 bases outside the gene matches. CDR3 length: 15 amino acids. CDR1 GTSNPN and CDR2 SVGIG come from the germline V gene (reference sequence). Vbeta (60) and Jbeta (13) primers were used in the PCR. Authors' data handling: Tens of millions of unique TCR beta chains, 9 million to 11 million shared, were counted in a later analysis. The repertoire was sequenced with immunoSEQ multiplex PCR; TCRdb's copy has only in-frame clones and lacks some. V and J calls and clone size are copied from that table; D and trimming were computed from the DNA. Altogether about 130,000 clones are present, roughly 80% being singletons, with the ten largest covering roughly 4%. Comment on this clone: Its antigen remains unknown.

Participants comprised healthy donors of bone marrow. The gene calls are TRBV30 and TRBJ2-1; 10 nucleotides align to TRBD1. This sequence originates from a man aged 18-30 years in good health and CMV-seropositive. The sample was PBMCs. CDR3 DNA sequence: TGTGCCTGGCTTGACCGGGACAGGGGATACAATGAGCAGTTCTTC. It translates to CAWLDRDRGYNEQFF.